The 6 T cell receptor beta chains below all came from one sample that was sequenced in a study of T cell responses to AZD1222 COVID-19 vaccine. This table comes from immunoSEQ multiplex PCR, and its TCRdb copy is limited to in-frame clones, with some not included. The sample includes about 85,000 clones, roughly nine tenths seen only once; the top ten take approximately 7%. The source material was peripheral blood, sampled on day 0 of AZD1222 vaccination. These receptors came from an adult in good health.

The V gene is TRBV27, the J gene TRBJ2-7; a possible D gene is TRBD2 (6 bases). CDR3 length equals 17 residues. Deletions cut 0 bases from V and 4 bases from J, with 19 bases between. Germline CDR1 and CDR2: MNHEY and SMNVEV (reference sequence). The CDR3 protein is CASSLSIRAGWAYEQYF. CDR3 nucleotide sequence: TGTGCCAGCAGTTTATCGATTCGAGCGGGTTGGGCGTACGAGCAGTACTTC.

The V gene is TRBV4-2, the J gene TRBJ1-4; 7 bases align to TRBD1. Germline CDR1 is LGHNA and CDR2 is YNFKEQ. The CDR3 loop spans 17 amino acids. Trimming at V came to 2 bases and at J to 8 bases, leaving 14 bases not matched to a gene. As DNA, the CDR3 is TGTGCCAGCAGCCAAACGATGAGGGAGGGGGCAAGGGAAAAACTGTTTTTT. Protein: CASSQTMREGAREKLFF.

The CDR3 reads CASRPGGPEAFF. The CDR3 coding sequence is TGTGCCAGTCGCCCTGGGGGCCCTGAAGCTTTCTTT. This chain joins TRBV19 and TRBJ1-1, with a possible D match to TRBD1 (6 bases). Germline V gives CDR1 LNHDA, CDR2 SQIVND (reference sequence). The CDR3 spans 12 residues. The V and J ends lost 8 bases and 6 bases respectively, with 13 bases between them. Full variable domain (missing parts from reference TRBV19 and TRBJ1-1): DGGITQSPKYLFRKEGQNVTLSCEQNLNHDAMYWYRQDPGQGLRLIYYSQIVNDFQKGDIAEGYSVSREKKESFPLTVTSAQKNPTAFYLCASRPGGPEAFFGQGTRLTVV.

This clone was picked up one time. The CDR3 sequence is CASSGQGGLNYGYTF. The CDR3 nucleotides read TGTGCCAGCAGTGGACAGGGGGGCCTTAACTATGGCTACACCTTC. This rearrangement joins TRBV28 to TRBJ1-2, with TRBD1 matching 10 bases. Germline values: CDR1 MDHEN, CDR2 SYDVKM. CDR3 length equals 15 residues. The V gene end was trimmed by 5 bases and the J gene end by 1 base; junction bases not matched to a gene: 4.

The CDR3 is CASSLGQLNTEAFF. The CDR3 DNA follows: TGCGCCAGCAGCTTAGGACAGCTGAACACTGAAGCTTTCTTT. The chain has TRBV10-1 and TRBJ1-1; a possible D gene is TRBD1 (6 bases). Germline V lookup: CDR1 WNHNN, CDR2 SYGVQD (reference sequence). This CDR3 is 14 amino acids long. Trimming stripped 6 bases from V and 0 bases from J, with 11 bases between.

The chain recombines TRBV10-3 with TRBJ2-7; 8 positions agree with TRBD2. The junction had 6 bases not matched to a gene; V was cut back by 2 bases and J by 3 bases. Germline V CDR1 and CDR2: ENHRY, SYGVKD. CDR3 length: 15 amino acids. CDR3 sequence reads: CAISEDISGNYEQYF. CDR3 nucleotide sequence: TGTGCCATCAGTGAGGATATTAGCGGGAACTACGAGCAGTACTTC.